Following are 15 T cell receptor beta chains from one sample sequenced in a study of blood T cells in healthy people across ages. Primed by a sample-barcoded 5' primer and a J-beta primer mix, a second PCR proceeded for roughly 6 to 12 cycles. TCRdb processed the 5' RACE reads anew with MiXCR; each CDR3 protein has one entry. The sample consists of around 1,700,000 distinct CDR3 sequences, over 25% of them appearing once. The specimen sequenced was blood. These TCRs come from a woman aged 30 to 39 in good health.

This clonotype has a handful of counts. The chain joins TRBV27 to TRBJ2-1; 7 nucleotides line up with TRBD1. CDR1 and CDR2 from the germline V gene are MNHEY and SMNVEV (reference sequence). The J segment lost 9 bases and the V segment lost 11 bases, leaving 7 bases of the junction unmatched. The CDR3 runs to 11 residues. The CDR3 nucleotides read TGTGCCTCTATCAACAGGGGTGAGCAGTTCTTC. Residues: CASINRGEQFF.

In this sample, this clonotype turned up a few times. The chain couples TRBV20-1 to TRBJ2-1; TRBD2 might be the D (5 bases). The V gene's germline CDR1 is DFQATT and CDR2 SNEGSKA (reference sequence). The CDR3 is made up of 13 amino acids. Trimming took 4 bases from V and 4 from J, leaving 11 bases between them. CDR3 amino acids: CSATSGLYNEQFF. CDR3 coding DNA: TGCAGTGCTACCAGCGGACTGTACAATGAGCAGTTCTTC.

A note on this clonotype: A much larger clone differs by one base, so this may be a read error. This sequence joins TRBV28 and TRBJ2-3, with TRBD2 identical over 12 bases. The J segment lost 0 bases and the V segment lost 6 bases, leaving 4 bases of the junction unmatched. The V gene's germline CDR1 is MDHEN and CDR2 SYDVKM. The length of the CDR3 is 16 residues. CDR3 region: CASSFGLAGSTDTQYF. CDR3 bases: TGTGCCAGCAGCTTCGGACTAGCGGGGAGCACAGATACGCAGTATTTT.

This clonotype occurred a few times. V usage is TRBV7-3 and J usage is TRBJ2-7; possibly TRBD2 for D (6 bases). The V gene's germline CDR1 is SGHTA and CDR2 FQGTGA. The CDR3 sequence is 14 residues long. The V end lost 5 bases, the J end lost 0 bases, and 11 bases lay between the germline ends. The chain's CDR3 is CASSPGTHSYEQYF. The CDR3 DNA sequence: TGTGCCAGCAGCCCCGGGACTCACTCCTACGAGCAGTACTTC. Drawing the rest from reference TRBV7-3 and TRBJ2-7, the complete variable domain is GAGVSQTPSNKVTEKGKYVELRCDPISGHTALYWYRQSLGQGPEFLIYFQGTGAADDSGLPNDRFFAVRPEGSVSTLKIQRTERGDSAVYLCASSPGTHSYEQYFGPGTRLTVT.

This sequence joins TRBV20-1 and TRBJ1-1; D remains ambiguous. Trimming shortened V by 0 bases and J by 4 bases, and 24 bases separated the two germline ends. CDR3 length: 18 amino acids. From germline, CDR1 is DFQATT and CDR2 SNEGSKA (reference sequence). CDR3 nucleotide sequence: TGCAGTGCTAGAGATTCTAGCCCGGGGAGGCCGCTCTCCACTGAAGCTTTCTTT. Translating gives CSARDSSPGRPLSTEAFF.

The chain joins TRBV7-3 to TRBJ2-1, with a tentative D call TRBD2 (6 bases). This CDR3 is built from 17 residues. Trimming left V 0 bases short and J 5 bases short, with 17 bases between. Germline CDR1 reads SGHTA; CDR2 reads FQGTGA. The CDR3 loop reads CASSLTGSVAENNEQFF. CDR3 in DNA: TGTGCCAGCAGCTTAACGGGGTCGGTAGCGGAGAACAATGAGCAGTTCTTC.

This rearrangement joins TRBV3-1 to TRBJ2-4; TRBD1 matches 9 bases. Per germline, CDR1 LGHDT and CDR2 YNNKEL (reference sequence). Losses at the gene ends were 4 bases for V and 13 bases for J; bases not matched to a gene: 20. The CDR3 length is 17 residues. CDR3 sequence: CASSRATSDRGREEQYF. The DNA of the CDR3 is TGTGCCAGCAGCCGAGCTACCTCGGACAGGGGTAGAGAAGAGCAGTACTTC.

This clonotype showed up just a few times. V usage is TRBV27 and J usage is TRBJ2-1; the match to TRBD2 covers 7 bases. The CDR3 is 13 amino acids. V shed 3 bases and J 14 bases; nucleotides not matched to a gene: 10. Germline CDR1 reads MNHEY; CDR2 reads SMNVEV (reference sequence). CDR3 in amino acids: CASSLSLFGRKFF. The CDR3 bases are TGTGCCAGCAGTTTGTCCTTGTTCGGGAGGAAGTTCTTC.

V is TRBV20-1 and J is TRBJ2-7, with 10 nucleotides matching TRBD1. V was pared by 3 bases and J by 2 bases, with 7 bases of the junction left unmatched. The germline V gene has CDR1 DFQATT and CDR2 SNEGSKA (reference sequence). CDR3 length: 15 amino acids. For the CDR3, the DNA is TGCAGTGCTAGTAATCCGGGACAGGGGACCTACGAGCAGTACTTC. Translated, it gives CSASNPGQGTYEQYF.

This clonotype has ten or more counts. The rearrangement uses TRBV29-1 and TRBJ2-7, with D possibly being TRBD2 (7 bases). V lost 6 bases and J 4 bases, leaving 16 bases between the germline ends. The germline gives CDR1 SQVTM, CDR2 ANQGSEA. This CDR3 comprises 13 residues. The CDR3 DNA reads TGCAGCGTAAGGGGGGGCGGAAGGTACGAGCAGTACTTC. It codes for CSVRGGGRYEQYF.

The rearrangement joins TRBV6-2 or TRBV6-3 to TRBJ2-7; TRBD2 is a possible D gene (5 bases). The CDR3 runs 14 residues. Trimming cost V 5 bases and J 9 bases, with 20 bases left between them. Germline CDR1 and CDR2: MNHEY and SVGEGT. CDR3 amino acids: CASSRSHGETRQYF. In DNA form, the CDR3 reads TGTGCCAGCAGTCGTTCGCACGGGGAAACGAGGCAGTACTTC.

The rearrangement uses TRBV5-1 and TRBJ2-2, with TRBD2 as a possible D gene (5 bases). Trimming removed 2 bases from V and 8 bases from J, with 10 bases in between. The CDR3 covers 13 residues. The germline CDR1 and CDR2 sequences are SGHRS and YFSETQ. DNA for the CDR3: TGCGCCAGCAGCTTCCAACGGGGAGGGGAGCTGTTTTTT. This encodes CASSFQRGGELFF.

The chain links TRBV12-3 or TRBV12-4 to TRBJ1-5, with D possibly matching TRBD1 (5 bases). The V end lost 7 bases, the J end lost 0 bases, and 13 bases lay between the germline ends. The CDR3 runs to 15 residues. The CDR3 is CASTRQLYSNQPQHF. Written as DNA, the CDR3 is TGTGCCAGCACCCGACAGCTCTATAGCAATCAGCCCCAGCATTTT.

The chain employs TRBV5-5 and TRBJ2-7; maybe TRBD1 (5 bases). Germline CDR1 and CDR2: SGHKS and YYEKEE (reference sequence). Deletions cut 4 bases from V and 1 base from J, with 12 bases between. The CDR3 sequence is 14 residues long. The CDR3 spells CASSHRTPSYEQYF. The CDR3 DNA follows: TGTGCCAGCAGCCACAGGACCCCATCCTACGAGCAGTACTTC.

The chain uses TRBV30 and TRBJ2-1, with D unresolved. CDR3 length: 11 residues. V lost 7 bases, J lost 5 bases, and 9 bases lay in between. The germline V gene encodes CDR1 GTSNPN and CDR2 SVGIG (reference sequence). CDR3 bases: TGTGCCTCCGAACTTAACAATGAGCAGTTCTTC. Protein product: CASELNNEQFF. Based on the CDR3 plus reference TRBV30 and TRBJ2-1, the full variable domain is SQTIHQWPATLVQPVGSPLSLECTVEGTSNPNLYWYRQAAGRGLQLLFYSVGIGQISSEVPQNLSASRPQDRQFILSSKKLLLSDSGFYLCASELNNEQFFGPGTRLTVL.